A single sample gave rise to the 8 T cell receptor beta chains below, sequenced in a study of CD8 T cells in Susac syndrome. An amount of RNA that ranged from 0.5 to 1 ug was reverse transcribed with random hexamers. Via MiXCR, TCRdb re-called the immunoSEQ multiplex PCR reads, giving one row per CDR3 protein. The data show about 240,000 distinct CDR3 sequences, with less than 96% seen just once and approximately 0.1% held by the top ten. The sequenced sample was CD4+ T cells from PBMCs. The receptors here all came from a human donor with Susac syndrome.

The CDR3 sequence is CASSKALARWYTGELFF. The CDR3 coding sequence is TGTGCCAGCAGCAAAGCGCTCGCCAGGTGGTACACCGGGGAGCTGTTTTTT. This sequence joins TRBV21-1 and TRBJ2-2. TRBV21-1 corresponds to a pseudogene. The CDR3 is made up of 17 amino acids.

V usage is TRBV6-6 and J usage is TRBJ2-5, with D hard to call. V lost 2 bases to trimming and J lost 5 bases, with 12 bases between them. Per germline, CDR1 MNHNY and CDR2 SVGAGI (reference sequence). The CDR3 runs to 14 residues. CDR3 in amino acids: CASSYPGRLETQYF. The CDR3 DNA reads TGTGCCAGCAGTTACCCCGGTCGGTTGGAGACCCAGTACTTC.

The CDR3, as DNA: TGTGCCAGCAGCCCTCCGGGACCATACTATGGCTACACCTTC. The encoded protein is CASSPPGPYYGYTF. The chain is built from TRBV5-4 and TRBJ1-2; D might be TRBD1 (5 bases). The CDR3 runs 14 residues. From germline, CDR1 is SGHNT and CDR2 YYREEE (reference sequence). Trimming left V 4 bases short and J 3 bases short, with 13 bases between. The full variable domain, with the rest looked up from reference TRBV5-4 and TRBJ1-2, is ETGVTQSPTHLIKTRGQQVTLRCSSQSGHNTVSWYQQALGQGPQFIFQYYREEENGRGNFPPRFSGLQFPNYSSELNVNALELDDSALYLCASSPPGPYYGYTFGSGTRLTVV.

The V gene is TRBV7-2, the J gene TRBJ1-2, with 9 nucleotides matching TRBD1. The CDR3 runs to 13 residues. Germline lookup yields CDR1 SGHTA and CDR2 FQGNSA. The ends lost 6 bases at V and 7 bases at J; junction bases unmatched: 6. CDR3 amino acids: CASSSTGGGGYTF. Written as DNA, the CDR3 is TGTGCCAGCAGTTCTACAGGGGGCGGTGGCTACACCTTC.

This chain connects TRBV25-1 to TRBJ1-1; D remains unclear. The V end lost 1 base, the J end lost 0 bases, and 3 bases lay between the germline ends. CDR1 and CDR2 from the germline V gene are MGHDK and SYGVNS. The CDR3 consists of 13 residues. CDR3 sequence reads: CASSEWVNTEAFF. The DNA of the CDR3 is TGTGCCAGCAGTGAATGGGTGAACACTGAAGCTTTCTTT.

CDR3 coding DNA: TGTGCCTGGAGTGCCGGGACCGAGGAGACCCAGTACTTC. This codes for CAWSAGTEETQYF. The chain has TRBV30 and TRBJ2-5; D may correspond to TRBD1 or TRBD2 (5 bases each). Per germline, CDR1 GTSNPN and CDR2 SVGIG (reference sequence). Trimming removed 1 base at V and 5 bases at J, with 11 bases between. The CDR3 covers 13 residues.

About this clonotype itself: Mismatch with germline at one junction end may stem from a read error. The chain recombines TRBV6-1 with TRBJ2-5; D possibly corresponds to TRBD2 (6 bases). Per the germline V gene, CDR1 is MNHNS and CDR2 is SASEGT. The length of the CDR3 is 12 residues. CDR3 sequence (DNA): TGTGCCAGCAGTAAAGCGGGAGAGACCCAGTACTTC. Translation: CASSKAGETQYF.

This clonotype was counted a single time. V and J are TRBV5-1 and TRBJ1-2; no definite D call. Between the trimmed V and J ends, which lost 7 bases and 8 bases, there was a span of 9 bases. Germline V gene lookup returns CDR1 SGHRS and CDR2 YFSETQ. The CDR3 has 10 residues. CDR3 bases: TGCGCCAGCGGAGACAACGGCTACACCTTC. Translation: CASGDNGYTF. Full variable domain (remainder filled in from reference TRBV5-1 and TRBJ1-2): KAGVTQTPRYLIKTRGQQVTLSCSPISGHRSVSWYQQTPGQGLQFLFEYFSETQRNKGNFPGRFSGRQFSNSRSEMNVSTLELGDSALYLCASGDNGYTFGSGTRLTVV.